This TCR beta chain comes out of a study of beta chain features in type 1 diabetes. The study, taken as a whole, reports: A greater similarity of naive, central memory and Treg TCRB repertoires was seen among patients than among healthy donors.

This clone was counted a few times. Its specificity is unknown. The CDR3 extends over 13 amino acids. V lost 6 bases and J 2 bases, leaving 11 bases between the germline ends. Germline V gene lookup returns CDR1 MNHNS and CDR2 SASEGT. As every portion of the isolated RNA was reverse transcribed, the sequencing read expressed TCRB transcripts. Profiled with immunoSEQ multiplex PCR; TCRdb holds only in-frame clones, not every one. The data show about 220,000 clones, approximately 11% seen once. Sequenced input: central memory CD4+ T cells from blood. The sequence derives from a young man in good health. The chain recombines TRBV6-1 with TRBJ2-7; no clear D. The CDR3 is CASRPSNTYEQYF. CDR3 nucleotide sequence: TGTGCCAGCAGGCCGAGTAATACCTACGAGCAGTACTTC.